Listed here is a single T cell receptor (beta chain). What it binds is unknown. In TCRdb, the 5' RACE reads were re-called with MiXCR into one record per CDR3 protein. Here the sample spans around 33,000 distinct CDR3 sequences, around 24% being singletons. The memory fraction was CD4+CD45RO+CD25- cells. V lost 5 bases to trimming and J lost 9 bases, with 8 bases between them. Germline V gene data show CDR1 as MNHEY and CDR2 as SVGAGI. The CDR3 loop spans 11 amino acids. Whole-study results and caveats: The larger-cohort validation was restricted to a single TCR beta V-J rearrangement rather than whole repertoires. Tumor Tregs overlapped most with tumor, then blood, naive CD4+ cells. Tumor memory CD4+ T cell TCR gene usage clustered with blood and lymph node memory CD4+ cells and lymph node naive CD4+ cells.

The chain couples TRBV6-5 to TRBJ2-1; D not certain. This TCR derives from a female donor with breast cancer. The specimen sequenced was memory CD4+ T cells sorted from blood. Subset noted: memory CD4+ T cells, CD4+CD45RO+CD25-. CDR3 protein: CASSDQLEQFF. As DNA, the CDR3 is TGTGCCAGCAGTGACCAGCTTGAGCAGTTCTTC.